These 8 T cell receptor beta chains originate from one sample sequenced in a study of shared clonotypes between healthy human individuals. Assay used: immunoSEQ multiplex PCR; TCRdb lists only in-frame clones, some missing. The sample has approximately 2,000,000 clones, roughly 92% seen once. Sequences were obtained from naive CD4+ T cells from PBMCs. Subset: CD45RA+ positively selected. These receptors were collected from a man aged 18 to 30 in good health. Some clones in this sample may be carry-over from other donors' samples.

About this clone itself: The sample carries other DNA sequences with the same CDR3. The chain has TRBV2 and TRBJ1-1; D is undetermined. The CDR3 is made up of 13 amino acids. CDR1 is SNHLY, CDR2 FYNNEI, per germline. V was pared by 6 bases and J by 2 bases, with 10 bases between. This CDR3 reads CASRPGLNTEAFF. For the CDR3, the DNA is TGTGCCAGCAGACCAGGTCTCAACACTGAAGCTTTCTTT.

The gene calls are TRBV2 and TRBJ2-5, with unresolved D. Germline V gene data show CDR1 as SNHLY and CDR2 as FYNNEI. The CDR3 is 14 amino acids. The V gene lost 4 bases and the J gene lost 5 bases, with 14 bases spanning the gap. This chain's CDR3 is CASSARVAAETQYF. The CDR3 DNA reads as TGTGCCAGCAGTGCTCGGGTCGCCGCGGAGACCCAGTACTTC.

The CDR3 DNA is TGTGCCAGCTCACCTAAGCGCTCTAGCCTCACAGATACGCAGTATTTT. The encoded protein is CASSPKRSSLTDTQYF. This rearrangement joins TRBV18 to TRBJ2-3; possibly TRBD2 for D (5 bases). The CDR3 consists of 16 residues. CDR1 is KGHSH, CDR2 LQKENI, per germline. Trimming took 3 bases from V and 2 from J, leaving 15 bases between them.

V usage is TRBV18 and J usage is TRBJ2-5, with D unresolved. Trimming removed 3 bases at V and 9 bases at J, with 17 bases between. Germline CDR1 reads KGHSH; CDR2 reads LQKENI. The CDR3 loop spans 14 amino acids. CDR3 DNA: TGTGCCAGCTCACCTGCTGGTGATTCAAGGCCCCAGTACTTC. Its protein is CASSPAGDSRPQYF.

The genes are TRBV2 and TRBJ2-7; D not certain. The CDR3 runs 13 residues. CDR1 is SNHLY and CDR2 is FYNNEI in the germline V gene. The ends were cut back, 4 bases at V and 3 bases at J, with 10 bases in the middle. The CDR3 bases are TGTGCCAGCAGTGTTAACGGTTACTACGAGCAGTACTTC. It codes for CASSVNGYYEQYF.

The CDR3 DNA reads TGTGCCAGCAGTTTAGGGGCAACTCCGGACACTGAAGCTTTCTTT. Amino acid sequence: CASSLGATPDTEAFF. The chain has TRBV28 and TRBJ1-1; D may be TRBD1 (5 bases). Trimming shortened V by 2 bases and J by 3 bases, and 13 bases separated the two germline ends. The CDR3 length is 15 residues. Germline V gene lookup returns CDR1 MDHEN and CDR2 SYDVKM.

About this clone: This sample includes further DNA sequences coding for the same CDR3. The genes are TRBV7-9 and TRBJ1-2; D not resolved. CDR1 SEHNR and CDR2 FQNEAQ come from the germline V gene (reference sequence). This CDR3 contains 13 residues. Trimming left V 1 base short and J 4 bases short, with 7 bases between. The chain's CDR3 is CASSLGTGYGYTF. The CDR3 DNA follows: TGTGCCAGCAGCTTAGGGACGGGCTATGGCTACACCTTC.

The chain recombines TRBV27 with TRBJ1-1, with a possible D match to TRBD1 (5 bases). This CDR3 has 15 residues. CDR1 MNHEY and CDR2 SMNVEV come from the germline V gene (reference sequence). V shed 3 bases and J shed 4 bases, with 15 bases lying between them. The CDR3 DNA follows: TGTGCCAGCAGTTTTCGTGATCGGGGCGTCACTGAAGCTTTCTTT. Its translation is CASSFRDRGVTEAFF.